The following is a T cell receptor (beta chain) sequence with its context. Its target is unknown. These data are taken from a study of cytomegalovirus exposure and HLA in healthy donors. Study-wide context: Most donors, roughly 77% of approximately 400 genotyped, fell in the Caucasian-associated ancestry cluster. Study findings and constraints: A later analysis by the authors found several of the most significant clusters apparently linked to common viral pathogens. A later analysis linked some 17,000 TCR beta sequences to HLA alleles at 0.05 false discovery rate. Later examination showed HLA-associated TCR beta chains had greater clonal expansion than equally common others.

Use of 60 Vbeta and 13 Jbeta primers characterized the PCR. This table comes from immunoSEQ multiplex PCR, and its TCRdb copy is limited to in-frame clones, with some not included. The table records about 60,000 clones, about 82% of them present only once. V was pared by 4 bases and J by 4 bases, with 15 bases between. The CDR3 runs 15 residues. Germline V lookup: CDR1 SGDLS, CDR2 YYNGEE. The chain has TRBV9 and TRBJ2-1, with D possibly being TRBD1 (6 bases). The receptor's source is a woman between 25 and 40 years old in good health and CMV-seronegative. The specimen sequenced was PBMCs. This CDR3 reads CASSIGRGGYNEQFF. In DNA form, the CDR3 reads TGTGCCAGCAGCATCGGCAGGGGTGGTTACAATGAGCAGTTCTTC. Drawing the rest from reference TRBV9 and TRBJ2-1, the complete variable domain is DSGVTQTPKHLITATGQRVTLRCSPRSGDLSVYWYQQSLDQGLQFLIQYYNGEERAKGNILERFSAQQFPDLHSELNLSSLELGDSALYFCASSIGRGGYNEQFFGPGTRLTVL.